This entry describes one T cell receptor (beta chain). It has no known antigen specificity. Base-call qualities are not available, and no considerably larger clone is one nucleotide away. TCRbeta CDR3 regions were amplified from genomic DNA by means of the immunoSEQ Assay, a bias-controlled multiplex PCR. The authors processed their data as follows. Nucleated cell counts per sample were estimated from amplification of reference gene primers within the assay. To quantify the absolute abundance of each unique TCRbeta CDR3 rearrangement, sequence reads were collapsed and filtered. For each sample, productive Simpson clonality was calculated as the square root of Simpson's diversity index over productive rearrangements. Here the immuneACCESS table is served through TCRdb, limited to in-frame sequences with V and J called. Missing clones are a known gap in these copies; in checked studies unresolved V genes cover under half, and the rest lacks a known reason. The D gene and trimming were derived from the DNA, and the V and J assignments and clone size from that table. The sample table contains about 170,000 clones; only one count was recorded for 70% to 85% of them. The ten largest clones represent approximately 12% of the sample.

The data stem from a study of blood T cell repertoires in COVID-19 (TCRdb year 2020). With respect to the entire study: Samples covering the acute and convalescent phases of COVID-19 were provided by collaborators in the United States, Italy and Spain. The prospective study material was composed of cDNA or gDNA derived from T cells, B-cell-depleted T cells, or PBMCs. Samples were obtained from the ongoing ImmuneRACE study (first 160 participants) and from about 1,300 subjects provided by 6 global collaborators. Where HLA class I and class II types were available, the types were taken from metadata supplied by the sample provider, not from assay-based typing. The repertoires were released in a freely available public database meant as a resource for research on the immune response to SARS-CoV-2. A de-identified subject ID, COVID-19 status, age in years and sex were almost always included in the sample metadata. The dataset comprised deeply sampled blood TCRbeta repertoires from subjects exposed to, actively infected with, or recovered from COVID-19. What the research found in general, with its limitations: The quantity of clinical and demographic metadata differed by source and by participant and was supplied without curation.

Participants in the prospective study were aged about 18 to 90 years, lived in under 30 United States geographic areas, and enrolled through a virtual design. Cohort assignment in the prospective study relied on participant-reported clinical history from a screening survey and a study questionnaire. Recovered participants in ImmuneRACE Cohort 3 were defined by two consecutive negative NP/OP PCR tests, clearance by a healthcare professional, or resolution of symptoms. Each participant in the prospective study had whole blood, serum and a nasopharyngeal or oropharyngeal swab collected by mobile phlebotomists. Participants in the prospective study had the option to provide additional blood draws and questionnaires over an approximately 2-month period. Blood samples from the prospective study were shipped frozen or at room temperature prior to DNA extraction. Unmatched junction bases come to 8, with V trimmed by 5 bases and J by 7 bases. The CDR3 has 15 amino acids, counting the end cysteine and phenylalanine. Left in the record is the CDR3 DNA by itself, 45 bases read in frame from the first base. CDR1 and CDR2 were assigned from the germline V gene as SNHLY and FYNNEI.

The receptor was derived from a man in his fifties or sixties who had recovered from COVID-19. In this chain, TRBV2 is recombined with TRBJ2-2, with 9 central nucleotides matching TRBD1. Sequencing used PBMCs or T cells enriched from blood (not recorded which). Here is the DNA: TGTGCCAGCAGTCAAATGACAGGGGGAAACGGGGAGCTGTTTTTT. This is translated as CASSQMTGGNGELFF.